The 24 T cell receptor beta chains listed next were all sequenced from one sample in a study of OX40 agonist ivuxolimab in advanced cancers. The table came from immunoSEQ multiplex PCR; TCRdb's copy has only in-frame clones and leaves some out. The sample contains around 26,000 clones, 80% to 85% of which appear only once. Sequencing was performed on CD4+ or CD8+ T cells sorted from blood, taken in a trial of the OX40 agonist ivuxolimab. These receptors all stem from an adult with an advanced solid tumor such as melanoma, head and neck, liver or kidney cancer.

The chain is built from TRBV9 and TRBJ2-2, with 9 bases identical to TRBD2. Trimming cost V 3 bases and J 7 bases; bases outside gene matches: 10. CDR3 length equals 16 residues. Looked up from germline, CDR1 is SGDLS and CDR2 is YYNGEE. For the CDR3, the DNA is TGTGCCAGCAGCGGAGAGCGGGGGGCCGGTCTCGGGGAGCTGTTTTTT. Protein: CASSGERGAGLGELFF.

The V and J genes are TRBV6-1 and TRBJ2-3; 9 bases are shared with TRBD2. The CDR3 is made up of 14 amino acids. Per germline, CDR1 MNHNS and CDR2 SASEGT. V trimming: 8 bases; J trimming: 4 bases; junction bases outside the gene matches: 7. In DNA form, the CDR3 reads TGTGCCAGCCTAGCTAGCGGGGCGTCAGATACGCAGTATTTT. It is translated as CASLASGASDTQYF.

The chain carries TRBV19 and TRBJ1-5; no firm D call. Trimming cost V 3 bases and J 4 bases, with 7 bases left between them. CDR3 size: 13 residues. Germline V gives CDR1 LNHDA, CDR2 SQIVND (reference sequence). The CDR3 protein is CASSIEENQPQHF. As DNA, the CDR3 is TGTGCCAGTAGTATTGAGGAGAATCAGCCCCAGCATTTT.

The count of this clone is one. The chain employs TRBV5-4 and TRBJ1-1; D is perhaps TRBD1 (5 bases). Looked up from germline, CDR1 is SGHNT and CDR2 is YYREEE (reference sequence). The CDR3 runs 13 residues. V gave up 0 bases and J gave up 8 bases, with 11 bases separating them. The CDR3 spells CASSLVGGREAFF. For the CDR3, the DNA is TGTGCCAGCAGCTTGGTGGGGGGTCGGGAAGCTTTCTTT.

The rearrangement uses TRBV9 and TRBJ1-1; D possibly corresponds to TRBD1 (5 bases). Germline CDR1 and CDR2: SGDLS and YYNGEE. This CDR3 has 12 residues. The ends were cut back, 4 bases at V and 5 bases at J, with 9 bases in the middle. CDR3 DNA sequence: TGTGCCAGCAGCCCGGCAGGGACTGAAGCTTTCTTT. Protein product: CASSPAGTEAFF.

The J gene is TRBJ1-2, the V gene TRBV2, with unresolved D. The CDR3 spans 13 residues. V was pared by 8 bases and J by 6 bases, with 16 bases between. Per germline, CDR1 SNHLY and CDR2 FYNNEI. In DNA, the CDR3 is TGTGCCAGCGGATCGACCCCAGTTAATGGCTACACCTTC. It codes for CASGSTPVNGYTF.

The chain has TRBV5-6 and TRBJ1-1, with D uncertain. Trimming cost V 0 bases and J 11 bases, with 14 bases left between them. Germline CDR1 SGHDT, CDR2 YYEEEE. The CDR3 consists of 13 residues. The CDR3 sequence is CASSLAAVRRAFF. The CDR3, as DNA: TGTGCCAGCAGCTTGGCCGCAGTAAGGCGTGCTTTCTTT. Drawing the rest from reference TRBV5-6 and TRBJ1-1, the complete variable domain is DAGVTQSPTHLIKTRGQQVTLRCSPKSGHDTVSWYQQALGQGPQFIFQYYEEEERQRGNFPDRFSGHQFPNYSSELNVNALLLGDSALYLCASSLAAVRRAFFGQGTRLTVV.

The chain combines TRBV6-4 with TRBJ2-2; D ambiguous. V lost 3 bases and J 4 bases, leaving 9 bases between the germline ends. There are 14 residues in the CDR3. Germline assignment: CDR1 MRHNA and CDR2 SNTAGT. CDR3 coding DNA: TGTGCCAGCAGTGAAACGCCTAGCACCGGGGAGCTGTTTTTT. It yields the protein CASSETPSTGELFF.

V gene TRBV15 combines with J gene TRBJ1-4; TRBD1 aligns across 7 bases. J gave up 1 base and V 5 bases, and 16 bases lay outside the gene matches. CDR3 size: 19 residues. The germline V gene encodes CDR1 LNHNV and CDR2 YYDKDF (reference sequence). The CDR3 coding sequence is TGTGCCACCAGCGGACGGGACAGCGACACGCGGCAAACTAATGAAAAACTGTTTTTT. Its protein product is CATSGRDSDTRQTNEKLFF.

The DNA of the CDR3 is TGTGCCAGCAGCTTAGGACAGGGCATGGGTGAGCAGTTCTTC. Protein sequence: CASSLGQGMGEQFF. The chain is built from TRBV7-9 and TRBJ2-1; 7 nucleotides match TRBD1. The CDR3 is 14 amino acids. Looked up from germline, CDR1 is SEHNR and CDR2 is FQNEAQ (reference sequence). V dropped 1 base and J dropped 9; count of bases not matched to a gene: 6.

V gene TRBV7-9 combines with J gene TRBJ2-5; D perhaps matches TRBD2 (5 bases). Trimming stripped 5 bases from V and 3 bases from J, with 10 bases between. CDR3 size: 13 residues. Germline CDR1 is SEHNR and CDR2 is FQNEAQ (reference sequence). CDR3 sequence: CASSGPEEETQYF. DNA for the CDR3: TGTGCCAGCAGCGGGCCGGAGGAAGAGACCCAGTACTTC.

This clone has just one count. J is TRBJ2-7 and V is TRBV29-1; 7 bases are shared with TRBD2. The CDR3 length is 13 residues. Germline trimming cut 4 bases from V and 6 bases from J; bases unmatched to any gene: 9. From germline, CDR1 is SQVTM and CDR2 ANQGSEA. CDR3 amino acids: CSVGLSGAPEQYF. The CDR3 coding sequence is TGCAGCGTTGGTCTCAGCGGGGCACCCGAGCAGTACTTC.

The chain carries TRBV5-6 and TRBJ1-1; 7 bases fit TRBD1. Germline assignment: CDR1 SGHDT and CDR2 YYEEEE. The J segment lost 5 bases and the V segment lost 4 bases, leaving 5 bases of the junction unmatched. The CDR3 runs to 13 residues. Written as DNA, the CDR3 is TGTGCCAGCAGCCCAGGGGGGGGAACTGAAGCTTTCTTT. This codes for CASSPGGGTEAFF.

This rearrangement joins TRBV6-5 to TRBJ1-2; TRBD1 matches 9 bases. This CDR3 has 14 residues. After removal of 6 bases from V and 6 bases from J, the junction contained 8 bases not matched to a gene. The germline V gene has CDR1 MNHEY and CDR2 SVGAGI. The CDR3 loop reads CASRGTGGANGYTF. In nucleotides, the CDR3 is TGTGCCAGCAGAGGAACAGGGGGCGCCAATGGCTACACCTTC.

The rearrangement uses TRBV25-1 and TRBJ2-3; no definite D call. The length of the CDR3 is 13 residues. Between the trimmed V and J ends, which lost 1 base and 2 bases, there was a span of 4 bases. Germline V gene lookup returns CDR1 MGHDK and CDR2 SYGVNS. CDR3 region: CASSEWDTDTQYF. In nucleotides, the CDR3 is TGTGCCAGCAGTGAATGGGACACAGATACGCAGTATTTT.

This clone was counted only a few times. The chain recombines TRBV18 with TRBJ1-5; possible D gene TRBD1, 6 bases. The germline gives CDR1 KGHSH, CDR2 LQKENI. V was trimmed by 4 bases and J by 11 bases, leaving 15 bases between them. The CDR3 extends over 13 amino acids. CDR3 sequence: CASSLVGGSSQHF. In nucleotides, the CDR3 is TGTGCCAGCTCACTAGTAGGGGGGTCGTCCCAGCATTTT.

The chain recombines TRBV2 with TRBJ1-6, with unresolved D. This CDR3 has 11 amino acids. Between the trimmed V and J ends, which lost 11 bases and 9 bases, there was a span of 11 bases. CDR1 is SNHLY and CDR2 is FYNNEI in the germline V gene. The CDR3 loop is CAGGGLSPLHF. The DNA of the CDR3 is TGTGCCGGTGGAGGGCTTTCACCCCTCCACTTT.

This clone was observed a handful of times. This rearrangement joins TRBV10-1 to TRBJ2-7, with 8 bases matching TRBD1. Germline values: CDR1 WNHNN, CDR2 SYGVQD (reference sequence). After removal of 6 bases from V and 6 bases from J, the junction contained 7 bases not matched to a gene. This CDR3 comprises 13 residues. The DNA for the CDR3 is TGCGCCAGCAGCACCGGGACAGGTTCCGAGCAGTACTTC. Translated: CASSTGTGSEQYF.

The CDR3, as DNA: TGTGCCAGCAGTGTAGGAGCGGGGACAGACAATGAGCAGTTCTTC. Translation: CASSVGAGTDNEQFF. This chain joins TRBV28 and TRBJ2-1, with D perhaps being TRBD1 or TRBD2 (7 bases each). Germline V CDR1 and CDR2: MDHEN, SYDVKM. V lost 5 bases to trimming and J lost 5 bases, with 16 bases between them. This CDR3 region has 15 residues.

The chain links TRBV9 to TRBJ2-7; the D is unclear. The CDR3 extends over 12 amino acids. With 0 bases removed from V and 1 base from J, the gap between germline ends came to 2 bases. Germline V CDR1 and CDR2: SGDLS, YYNGEE. CDR3 in DNA: TGTGCCAGCAGCGTAGATTCCTACGAGCAGTACTTC. Translation gives CASSVDSYEQYF.

V gene TRBV27 combines with J gene TRBJ2-3; 10 bases map to TRBD1. This CDR3 is 15 amino acids long. The germline V gene encodes CDR1 MNHEY and CDR2 SMNVEV (reference sequence). V shed 10 bases and J 3 bases; nucleotides not matched to a gene: 10. The chain's CDR3 is CATSDRDRGTDTQYF. The CDR3 region has the DNA TGTGCCACCTCCGACCGGGACAGGGGAACAGATACGCAGTATTTT.

This chain joins TRBV27 and TRBJ1-2; tentative D call: TRBD1 (5 bases). With 3 bases removed from V and 1 base from J, the gap between germline ends came to 18 bases. The CDR3 loop spans 17 amino acids. The germline V gene has CDR1 MNHEY and CDR2 SMNVEV (reference sequence). CDR3 amino acids: CASSFTGARFLNYGYTF. The CDR3 bases are TGTGCCAGCAGTTTTACAGGAGCCCGTTTTCTTAACTATGGCTACACCTTC.

Remarks on this clone: The same CDR3 is also encoded by other DNA sequences in this sample. The rearrangement links TRBV11-2 to TRBJ2-7, with a tentative D call TRBD1 (5 bases). CDR1 SGHAT and CDR2 FQNNGV come from the germline V gene. This CDR3 spans 13 amino acids. V gave up 2 bases and J gave up 2 bases, with 7 bases separating them. The CDR3 coding sequence is TGTGCCAGCAGCTTATCAGGGACCTACGAGCAGTACTTC. Translation: CASSLSGTYEQYF.

The chain uses TRBV28 and TRBJ1-2; no definite D call. The CDR3 extends over 15 amino acids. The ends were cut back, 2 bases at V and 8 bases at J, with 18 bases in the middle. Germline assignment: CDR1 MDHEN and CDR2 SYDVKM. CDR3 DNA: TGTGCCAGCAGTTTAGTCATTTCGGGGTTCGGCGGCTACACCTTC. Protein sequence: CASSLVISGFGGYTF.